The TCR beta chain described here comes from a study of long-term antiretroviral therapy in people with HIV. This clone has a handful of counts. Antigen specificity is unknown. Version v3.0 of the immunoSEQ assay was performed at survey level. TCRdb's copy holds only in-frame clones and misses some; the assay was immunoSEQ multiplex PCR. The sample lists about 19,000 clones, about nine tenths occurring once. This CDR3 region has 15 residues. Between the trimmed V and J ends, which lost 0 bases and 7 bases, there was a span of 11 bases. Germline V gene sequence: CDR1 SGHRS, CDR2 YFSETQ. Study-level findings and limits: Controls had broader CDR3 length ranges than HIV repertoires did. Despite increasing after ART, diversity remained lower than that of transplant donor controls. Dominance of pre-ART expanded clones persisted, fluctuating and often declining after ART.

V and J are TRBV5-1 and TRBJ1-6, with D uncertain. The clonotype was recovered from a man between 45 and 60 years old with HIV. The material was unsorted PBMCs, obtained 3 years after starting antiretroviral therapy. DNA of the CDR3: TGCGCCAGCAGCTTGGTAGGCAGTCCAAATTCACCCCTCCACTTT. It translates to CASSLVGSPNSPLHF.